This T cell receptor (beta chain) is from a study of beta chain features in type 1 diabetes. cDNA synthesis used the whole RNA isolate, giving expressed TCRB sequences. Using immunoSEQ multiplex PCR, the repertoire was profiled, and TCRdb retains in-frame clones only, with some absent. Among around 320,000 clones, about 14% were seen once, and the ten largest hold over 5.5%. On average, the one heparinised blood draw given by each donor was 90 to 150 mL. The CDR3 runs 16 residues. Trimming took off 2 bases at V and 7 bases at J, with 18 bases between the two ends. CDR1 is SGHVS and CDR2 is FQNEAQ in the germline V gene.

This sequence was found in a man under 40 in good health. The sequenced sample consisted of central memory CD4+ T cells from blood. V usage is TRBV7-8 and J usage is TRBJ2-1, with D maybe TRBD2 (6 bases). The CDR3 sequence is CASSLKQRGLLNEQFF. In DNA, the CDR3 is TGTGCCAGCAGCTTAAAACAGAGGGGACTCTTGAATGAGCAGTTCTTC. The variable domain in full, with the rest retrieved from reference TRBV7-8 and TRBJ2-1, is GAGVSQSPRYKVAKRGQDVALRCDPISGHVSLFWYQQALGQGPEFLTYFQNEAQLDKSGLPSDRFFAERPEGSVSTLKIQRTQQEDSAVYLCASSLKQRGLLNEQFFGPGTRLTVL.